This T cell receptor (beta chain) is from a study of T cells after yellow fever vaccination. Study observations and caveats: Within FACS-sorted repertoires, abundant clonotypes contaminating from the bulk population could be present. When the response was secondary, it was weaker but reached its peak faster, day 5 versus 15. There was a small share of clonotypes that showed up in both the CD4 and CD8 compartments.

The V gene lost 5 bases and the J gene lost 3 bases, with 18 bases spanning the gap. CDR3 size: 16 residues. 5'RACE template switching produced TCR cDNA carrying a universal primer site and UMIs. A single record per CDR3 protein comes from TCRdb applying MiXCR to the 5' RACE reads. The sample has hundreds of thousands of distinct CDR3 sequences, approximately 5.7% seen once. This clonotype was counted between two and nine times. Its specificity is not known. This chain uses TRBV12-3 or TRBV12-4 with TRBJ2-3; D possibly uses TRBD1 or TRBD2 (7 bases each). The sequence was obtained from a man between 25 and 39 years old who received the YFV17D yellow fever vaccine. The material sequenced was PBMCs, taken 5 days after the yellow fever booster vaccination. The DNA of the CDR3 is TGTGCCAGCAGTCTCACAGGGGAGGGAGCAACAGATACGCAGTATTTT. It is translated as CASSLTGEGATDTQYF.